This section outlines one T cell receptor (beta chain) sequence together with its context. The CDR3 has 14 amino acids. V lost 4 bases to trimming and J lost 9 bases, with 17 bases between them. Germline assignment: CDR1 SGHTS and CDR2 YDEGEE. The data originate from a study of read filtering for tumor transcriptome and immune sequencing. The wider study: The cohort had more than 16 men and over twelve women aged roughly 47 to 90, mean about 67 years.

This library used 300 to 500 ng RNA and molecular barcoded adaptors spanning alpha/delta and beta/gamma chains. TCRdb independently ran MiXCR on the reads; one entry per CDR3 protein. This sample carries 100,000 to 150,000 distinct CDR3 sequences, 10% to 15% of them seen once, and the ten largest clones take about 11%. The sequence was obtained from a donor at least 40 years old with multiple myeloma. This sequence joins TRBV5-8 and TRBJ2-4, with D unclear. The sample was a population of CD138-negative cells sorted from bone marrow. The DNA for the CDR3 is TGTGCCAGCAGCCTCAGGACCGTCTATGGCATTCAGTACTTC. Amino acids: CASSLRTVYGIQYF.